This T cell receptor (beta chain) was profiled in a study of blood T cells in healthy people across ages. This clonotype has just one count. The antigen is not known. Using a J-beta primer mix together with a sample-barcoded 5' primer, a second PCR was run for roughly 7 to 12 cycles. TCRdb independently ran MiXCR on the 5' RACE reads; one entry per CDR3 protein. The sample contains 780,000 or so distinct CDR3 sequences, 50% to 65% of which appear only once. Study outcomes and limitations: Fewer expanded clones and more diversity marked long-lived versus aged donors.

The sequenced sample consisted of blood. The TCR comes from an elderly man in good health.

The chain's CDR3 is CASSQGRELYNEQFF. The CDR3 DNA follows: TGTGCCAGCAGCCAGGGGCGGGAGCTCTACAATGAGCAGTTCTTC. The chain has TRBV3-1 and TRBJ2-1, with 7 nucleotides matching TRBD2. This CDR3 has 15 residues. J gave up 3 bases and V 3 bases, and 5 bases lay outside the gene matches. In germline, CDR1 is LGHDT, CDR2 YNNKEL (reference sequence).